This T cell receptor beta chain emerged from a study of beta chain features in type 1 diabetes. Findings of the study overall: Healthy donors had naive, central memory and Treg TCRB repertoires that appeared less similar than those seen among patients. Shorter TCRB CDR3s, moderately but significantly so, were found in Type 1 diabetes patients in all four CD4+ subsets.

The authors reverse transcribed all of the isolated RNA, so sequencing captured expressed TCRB transcripts. TCRdb's copy holds only in-frame clones and misses some; the assay was immunoSEQ multiplex PCR. Of around 110,000 clones listed, about 15% were seen once; the top ten hold 2% to 2.5%. The CDR3 totals 12 residues. Germline CDR1 is SGHNT and CDR2 is YYREEE (reference sequence). J gave up 11 bases and V 4 bases, and 3 bases lay outside the gene matches. A few counts support this clone. Its antigen is unidentified. The receptor was isolated from a man aged 30 to 45 with type 1 diabetes. Specimen: central memory CD4+ T cells from blood. The chain uses TRBV5-4 and TRBJ2-1; 10 bases are shared with TRBD1. DNA for the CDR3: TGTGCCAGCAGCCCGACAGGGGGCAAGCAGTTCTTC. As protein: CASSPTGGKQFF. Combining the CDR3 with reference TRBV5-4 and TRBJ2-1 gives the whole variable domain ETGVTQSPTHLIKTRGQQVTLRCSSQSGHNTVSWYQQALGQGPQFIFQYYREEENGRGNFPPRFSGLQFPNYSSELNVNALELDDSALYLCASSPTGGKQFFGPGTRLTVL.